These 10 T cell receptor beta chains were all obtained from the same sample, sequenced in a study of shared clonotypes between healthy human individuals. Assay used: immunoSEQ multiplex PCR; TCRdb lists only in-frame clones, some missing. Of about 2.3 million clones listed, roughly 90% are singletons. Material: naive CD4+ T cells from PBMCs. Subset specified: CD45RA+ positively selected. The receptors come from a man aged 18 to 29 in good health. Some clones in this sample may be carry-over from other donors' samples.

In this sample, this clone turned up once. Written as DNA, the CDR3 is TGTGCCAGCAAACTGACTAGCGGGGTTTACAATGAGCAGTTCTTC. It specifies CASKLTSGVYNEQFF. The V gene is TRBV7-8, the J gene TRBJ2-1; the match to TRBD2 covers 11 bases. This CDR3 spans 15 amino acids. Germline trimming cut 7 bases from V and 4 bases from J; bases unmatched to any gene: 6. Germline assignment: CDR1 SGHVS and CDR2 FQNEAQ.

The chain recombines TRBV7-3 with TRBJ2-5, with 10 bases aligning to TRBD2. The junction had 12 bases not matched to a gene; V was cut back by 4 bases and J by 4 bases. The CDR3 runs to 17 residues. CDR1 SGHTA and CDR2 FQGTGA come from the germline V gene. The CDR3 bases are TGTGCCAGCAGCTCCGGGGTAGCGGGAGGCGGGGGAGAGACCCAGTACTTC. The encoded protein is CASSSGVAGGGGETQYF.

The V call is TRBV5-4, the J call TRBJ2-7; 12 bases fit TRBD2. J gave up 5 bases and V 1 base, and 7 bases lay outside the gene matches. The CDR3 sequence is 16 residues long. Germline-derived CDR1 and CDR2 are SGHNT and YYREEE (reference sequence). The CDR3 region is CASSLRLAGVSDEQYF. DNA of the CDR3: TGTGCCAGCAGCTTGAGACTAGCGGGAGTATCCGACGAGCAGTACTTC.

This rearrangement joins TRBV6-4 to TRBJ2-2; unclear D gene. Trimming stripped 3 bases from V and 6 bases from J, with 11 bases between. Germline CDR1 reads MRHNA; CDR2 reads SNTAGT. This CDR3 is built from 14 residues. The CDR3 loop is CASSEQAISGELFF. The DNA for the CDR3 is TGTGCCAGCAGTGAGCAGGCGATCTCCGGGGAGCTGTTTTTT.

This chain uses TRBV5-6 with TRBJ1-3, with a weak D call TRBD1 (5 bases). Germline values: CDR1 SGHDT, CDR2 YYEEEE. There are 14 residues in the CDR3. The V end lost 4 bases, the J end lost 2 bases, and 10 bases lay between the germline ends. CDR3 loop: CASSPGGAGNTIYF. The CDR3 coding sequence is TGTGCCAGCAGCCCGGGAGGGGCTGGAAACACCATATATTTT.

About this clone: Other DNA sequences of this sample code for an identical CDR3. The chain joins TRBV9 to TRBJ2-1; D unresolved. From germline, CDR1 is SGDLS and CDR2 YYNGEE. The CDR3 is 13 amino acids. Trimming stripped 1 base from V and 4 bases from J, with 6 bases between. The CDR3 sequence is CASSVRAYNEQFF. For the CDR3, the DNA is TGTGCCAGCAGCGTACGGGCTTACAATGAGCAGTTCTTC.

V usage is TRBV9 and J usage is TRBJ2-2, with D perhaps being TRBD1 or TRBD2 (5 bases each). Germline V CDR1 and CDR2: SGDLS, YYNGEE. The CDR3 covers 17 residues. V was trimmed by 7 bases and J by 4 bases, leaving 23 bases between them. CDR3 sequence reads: CASSPLSIGTVTGELFF. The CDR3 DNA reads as TGTGCCAGCTCCCCCCTCAGTATAGGGACGGTCACCGGGGAGCTGTTTTTT.

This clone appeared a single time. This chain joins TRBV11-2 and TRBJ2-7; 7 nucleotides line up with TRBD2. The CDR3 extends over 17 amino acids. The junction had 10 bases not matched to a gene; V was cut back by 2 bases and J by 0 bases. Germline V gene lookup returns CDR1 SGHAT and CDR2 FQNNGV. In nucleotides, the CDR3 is TGTGCCAGCAGCTTATCCGACTGGCGGGGGAGCTCCTACGAGCAGTACTTC. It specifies CASSLSDWRGSSYEQYF.

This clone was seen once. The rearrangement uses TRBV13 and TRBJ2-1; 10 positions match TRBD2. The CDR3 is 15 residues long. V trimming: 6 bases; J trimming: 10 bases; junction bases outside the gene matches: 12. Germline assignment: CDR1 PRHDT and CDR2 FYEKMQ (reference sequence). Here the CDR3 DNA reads TGTGCCAGCAGAAAAAGCGGGAGGGCCGTTCGGGAGCAGTTCTTC. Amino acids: CASRKSGRAVREQFF.

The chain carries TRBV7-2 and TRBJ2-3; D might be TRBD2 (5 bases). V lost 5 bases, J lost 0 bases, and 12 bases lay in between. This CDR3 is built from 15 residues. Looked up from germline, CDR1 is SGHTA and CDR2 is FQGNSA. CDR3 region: CASSPRRLSTDTQYF. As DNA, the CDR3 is TGTGCCAGCAGCCCGCGGAGGCTCAGCACAGATACGCAGTATTTT.